This T cell receptor (beta chain) came from a study of early T cells in non-severe SARS-CoV-2 infection. Germline CDR1 SQVTM, CDR2 ANQGSEA. Between the trimmed V and J ends, which lost 1 base and 7 bases, there was a span of 9 bases. The CDR3 has 12 amino acids. This clonotype has a count of ten or more. Attached unique molecular identifiers marked individual cDNA molecules. From the 5' RACE reads, TCRdb called clonotypes with MiXCR, one entry per CDR3 protein. Of more than 25,000 distinct CDR3 sequences listed, about 10% are singletons. The sequencing input was whole blood. The chain combines TRBV29-1 with TRBJ2-3; weak D call: TRBD1 (6 bases). The origin of this receptor is an adult who was a healthcare worker with PCR-confirmed SARS-CoV-2 infection or an uninfected control (not recorded which). The chain's CDR3 is CSVEARGYTQYF. The CDR3 DNA follows: TGCAGCGTTGAAGCCAGGGGATATACGCAGTATTTT.